This T cell receptor (beta chain) is drawn from a study of Ad26.COV2.S vaccination and SARS-CoV-2 variants (dated by TCRdb to about 2021). Some background on the complete study: Donors in the vaccine arm were drawn from COV1001, a multicentre, randomized, double-blind, placebo-controlled phase I-IIa trial testing Ad26.COV2.S in healthy adults. Ad26.COV2.S was administered intramuscularly at a dose of 5x10^10 or 1x10^11 viral particles, either as one shot or as two shots given 56 days apart. TCRbeta repertoire sequencing served as the tool for gauging how specific and how broad the SARS-CoV-2-reactive T cell receptors were following Ad26.COV2.S vaccination. The TCR-sequenced set comprised around 30 samples: approximately 19 Ad26.COV2.S vaccine recipients, 5 placebo recipients and 8 SARS-CoV-2 convalescent individuals. Participants in the trial were split at random into five groups of five each, receiving low-dose or high-dose Ad26.COV2.S once or twice, or else placebo on both occasions. Investigators did not know the trial group allocation while performing experiments and assessing outcomes.

TCRbeta CDR3 regions were sequenced with the immunoSEQ Assay. After extraction, genomic DNA underwent amplification by bias-controlled multiplex PCR, followed by high-throughput sequencing. The study's own analysis went as follows. To quantify the absolute abundance of every unique TCRbeta CDR3 region, sequences were collapsed and filtered. T cell fraction was estimated by normalization of TCRbeta template counts to usable DNA, with usable DNA being measured through amplification of reference genes present in all nucleated cells. Repertoire TCRs were annotated as SARS-CoV-2-specific when V gene, CDR3 amino acid sequence and J gene were exactly matched to a known reactive TCR set. MIRA supplied the reference SARS-CoV-2 TCR set, which was filtered for enrichment in COVID-19-positive ImmuneCODE repertoires so that public or cross-reactive TCRs were removed. Drawing on the MIRA antigens, annotated TCRs were analysed further at the level of specific ORF or position within ORF. Breadth was defined as the number of annotated unique rearrangements divided by the total number of unique productive rearrangements, and depth was defined as the summed frequency of the annotated unique rearrangements. Group comparisons of TCR breadth used two-sided Wilcoxon rank-sum tests. TCRdb holds this immuneACCESS table with in-frame rearrangements only. Some clones are missing; in checked studies, unresolved V genes explain under half, and the rest has no known cause. V and J calls and clone size are as listed in that table; D and trimming were resolved from the DNA. The sample table holds hundreds of thousands of clones, of which about 90% were seen once. The ten top clones hold over 1.5% of the sample.

The label giving this sample's treatment or condition can be read as: roughly 20 received Ad26.COV2.S at low or high dose, single or two shots; a few received placebo; per-sample allocation not given. Repertoires of vaccine and placebo recipients were sequenced from samples collected on day 63 after the first injection. Cohort 1b enrolled 20 to 30 adults aged 18-55 years at a single site in Boston, USA, between 29 July and 7 August 2020. Ad26.COV2.S was a replication-incompetent adenovirus type 26 vector that expressed a prefusion-stabilized SARS-CoV-2 spike protein derived from the original Wuhan strain. As regards this clone: The clone's antigen remains unknown. Base qualities are missing; no much larger clone stands one base away.

Including the terminal cysteine and phenylalanine, the CDR3 comprises 14 residues. Only the CDR3 DNA is retained, 42 bases long and in frame from the first base. Reading the germline V gene gives CDR1 MNHEY and CDR2 SVGAGI. V is shortened by 2 bases, J by 4 bases, and the region joining them spans 12 bases. Beyond this particular receptor, the publication reports: The study was not powered to compare responses between vaccine doses or regimens. It was noted by the authors that total T cell responses may have been underestimated by the TCR breadth and depth analyses. Substantial breadth of spike-specific CD8+ and CD4+ T cell responses was reported after vaccination. Ad26.COV2.S recipients had higher spike-specific TCR breadth than placebo recipients (P = 0.0014). Vaccine and placebo recipients had similar non-spike TCR breadth, a finding consistent with the vaccine containing only spike.

The source of this sequence is a person between 18 and 65 years old who received the Ad26.COV2.S COVID-19 vaccine or a placebo. The material sequenced was peripheral blood, taken in a trial of Ad26.COV2.S vaccine versus placebo. Here the chain combines TRBV6-5 and TRBJ2-7; no D gene is confidently identified. The CDR3: CASSYALSGYEQYF. The DNA sequence is TGTGCCAGCAGTTACGCCCTCTCCGGGTACGAGCAGTACTTC.